The T cell receptor beta chain under discussion was sequenced for a study of beta chain features in type 1 diabetes. Study background: Patients and healthy donors were similar in age, gender and cell yields. General study points: Moderate but significant shortening of TCRB CDR3s was recorded in all four CD4+ subsets from Type 1 diabetes patients.

Expressed TCRB transcripts got sequenced, as all isolated RNA was reverse transcribed. The read count averaged approximately 4 million across naive, central memory and regulatory T cell samples. The protocol was immunoSEQ multiplex PCR, while the TCRdb copy is restricted to in-frame clones and leaves out a portion. The sample shows some 150,000 clones, 9% to 10% of them seen only once. CD4+ naive, central memory, regulatory and stem cell-like memory cells were sorted via CD45RO/CCR7/CD25/CD127/CD95/CD27. This CDR3 contains 13 residues. CDR1 is SGHAT, CDR2 FQNNGV, per germline. Deletions cut 5 bases from V and 4 bases from J, with 9 bases between. This clone has just a few counts. Its antigen is unknown.

The rearrangement uses TRBV11-2 and TRBJ1-5, with D perhaps TRBD1 (6 bases). This TCR was sampled from a woman aged 25 to 39 with type 1 diabetes. Sequencing was carried out using central memory CD4+ T cells from blood. For the CDR3, the DNA is TGTGCCAGCAGCCCCGGACAGAATCAGCCCCAGCATTTT. Its translation is CASSPGQNQPQHF.